Given below is one T cell receptor beta chain in context. These data originate in a study of cytomegalovirus exposure and HLA in healthy donors. CDR1 SGHTS and CDR2 YDEGEE come from the germline V gene. The CDR3 runs 17 residues. V lost 4 bases and J 3 bases, leaving 22 bases between the germline ends. Sequenced by immunoSEQ multiplex PCR; TCRdb stores in-frame clones only, minus some. The sample lists 70,000 to 75,000 clones; 94% were seen once. The chain joins TRBV5-8 to TRBJ2-5; the D gene is possibly TRBD2 (6 bases). The sequencing sample was made of PBMCs. This receptor was identified in a woman under 30 in good health and CMV-seropositive. Here the CDR3 DNA reads TGTGCCAGCAGCCCCAACCGGGGGTTTGAGGCGAAAGAGACCCAGTACTTC. Translation gives CASSPNRGFEAKETQYF.